This section outlines one T cell receptor (beta chain) sequence together with its context. The record originates from a study of blood T cell repertoires in COVID-19. Background on the study: Samples taken during acute and convalescent COVID-19 were collected in the United States, Italy and Spain.

The germline V and J ends were trimmed by 5 bases and 5 bases, with 16 bases remaining between them. This CDR3 comprises 16 residues. Germline loops: CDR1 SGHAT, CDR2 FQNNGV. In the original processing: Reference gene primer amplification gave nucleated cell count estimates. TCRdb's table, derived via immunoSEQ multiplex PCR, lists solely in-frame clones and lacks some. The V and J calls and clone size come from that table; D and trimming were worked out from the DNA. The sample has 120,000 to 150,000 clones; about 87% are singletons. V and J are TRBV11-2 and TRBJ1-6; D call uncertain. The clonotype was recovered from an elderly man with acute or convalescent COVID-19. Material: peripheral blood. The CDR3, as DNA: TGTGCCAGCAGCGACGCATCAAGAGGGAATAATTCACCCCTCCACTTT. Translation: CASSDASRGNNSPLHF.